Sequencing of this T cell receptor (beta chain) was carried out in a study of CD8+CD57+ T cells in acquired aplastic anemia. Study-level findings and limits: Both patients and controls carried the same twenty-nine CD8+ CDR3 sequences.

Using genomic DNA as the template, TCR beta VDJ and CDR3 profiling was carried out. MiXCR, run by TCRdb on the reads, gives a single entry per CDR3 protein. This table has about 470,000 distinct CDR3 sequences, roughly 34% appearing once. Previously, flow cytometry had revealed CD8+CD57+ cell expansion in the patients chosen for sequencing. Every patient presented with severe acquired aplastic anemia. V was clipped by 5 bases and J by 8 bases; unmatched bases: 7. The CDR3 is made up of 15 amino acids. The germline V gene has CDR1 MGHDK and CDR2 SYGVNS. On this clonotype itself: Its antigen is not known.

The sequence was collected from a human donor with aplastic anemia. The chain carries TRBV25-1 and TRBJ1-6, with TRBD1 matching over 9 bases. Sequencing was carried out using sorted CD4+, CD8+, or CD8+CD57+ T cells (not recorded which) from PBMCs. CDR3 in DNA: TGTGCCAGCAGTTTGGTGGGACAGGGAGATTCACCCCTCCACTTT. This encodes CASSLVGQGDSPLHF.